This T cell receptor beta chain was captured in a study of T-cell memory formation after mild COVID-19. A single record per CDR3 protein comes from TCRdb applying MiXCR to the 5' RACE reads. This table holds around 150,000 distinct CDR3 sequences, roughly 15% found once. Study-wide results and caveats: Some responding clones appeared in pre-infection memory, suggesting cross-reactive memory joined.

Remarks on this clonotype: The target antigen is unknown.

The germline V and J ends were trimmed by 3 bases and 1 base, with 10 bases remaining between them. The CDR3 totals 14 residues. Germline V gene data show CDR1 as SGHRS and CDR2 as YFSETQ. The gene calls are TRBV5-1 and TRBJ2-5; unclear D gene. Sequenced sample: PBMCs or a T cell subset sorted from them (not recorded which). This TCR was recovered from an adult woman who had mild COVID-19 (a few samples of this study predate the infection). Cell type and time point are not known. CDR3 amino acids: CASSYGRSQETQYF. CDR3 DNA: TGCGCCAGCAGCTATGGGCGTTCCCAAGAGACCCAGTACTTC.